This entry describes one TCR beta chain. The antigen remains unidentified. Data came from immunoSEQ multiplex PCR; TCRdb stores just in-frame clones and leaves some out. The table lists about 54,000 clones, roughly 80% of them singletons. The sample is drawn from a study of a mutant IDH1 vaccine in newly diagnosed glioma. The wider study: Patients began vaccination 4-6 weeks after radiotherapy alone, or with temozolomide cycles.

The time point here: week 35, safety follow-up. Mutant IDH1 20-mer peptide, at 300 ug, made up each vaccine dose, with topical imiquimod. This material consisted of PBMCs, taken from a glioma patient whose treatment included an IDH1 peptide vaccine. This receptor was identified in a woman aged 18-35 years with glioma.

The CDR3 region has the DNA TGTGCCAGCTCACCAAAGGAAGTAGCTTTCTTT. Protein sequence: CASSPKEVAFF. V gene TRBV18 combines with J gene TRBJ1-1; D remains ambiguous. Deletions cut 2 bases from V and 10 bases from J, with 8 bases between. From germline, CDR1 is KGHSH and CDR2 LQKENI. CDR3 length: 11 residues.